This TCR beta chain was sequenced for a study of blood T cell repertoires in COVID-19. The data were produced by immunoSEQ multiplex PCR, yet TCRdb's version contains in-frame clones alone and is incomplete. The data hold 250,000 to 350,000 clones, with about 90% observed a single time. After removal of 6 bases from V and 6 bases from J, the junction contained 5 bases not matched to a gene. The CDR3 length is 12 residues. Looked up from germline, CDR1 is KGHSH and CDR2 is LQKENI. The receptor comes from a woman aged 45-59 years with COVID-19, enrolled during active disease. The sequencing sample was made of peripheral blood. The gene calls are TRBV18 and TRBJ2-7; 7 bases agree with TRBD1. CDR3 sequence reads: CASSSQGFEQYF. CDR3 nucleotides: TGTGCCAGCTCGTCACAGGGGTTCGAGCAGTACTTC.